Listed below are T cell receptor beta chains from one sample, sequenced in a study of identical twins. TCRdb passed the 5' RACE reads through MiXCR, listing each CDR3 protein once. The table shows 250,000 to 300,000 distinct CDR3 sequences, with more than 8% occurring only once. These data were likewise used in another study, on yellow fever vaccine responses in identical twins.

The sequenced sample was CD8+ T cells sorted from blood. These receptors originate from a woman under 30 in good health. The CDR3 runs from the conserved cysteine through the conserved F or W. A D gene is named only where the DNA matches it firmly. A clone size is listed for some rows: how often the clone was seen (once, few, many), or a class if it is expanded.

j_call	cdr3_length	v_call	d_call	clone_size	cdr3_aa	cdr3_nt
TRBJ2-7	13	TRBV4-3	-	-	CASSQNRYYEQYF	TGCGCCAGCAGCCAAAACCGTTACTACGAGCAGTACTTC
TRBJ2-5	12	TRBV29-1	-	many	CSVEGNRETQYF	TGCAGCGTTGAGGGGAACAGAGAGACCCAGTACTTC
TRBJ2-4	14	TRBV12-3/TRBV12-4	-	many	CASSDRLAKNIQYF	TGTGCCAGCAGCGACAGGCTAGCCAAAAACATTCAGTACTTC
TRBJ2-5	14	TRBV20-1	-	-	CSASGAYNQETQYF	TGCAGTGCTTCCGGGGCATATAACCAAGAGACCCAGTACTTC
TRBJ2-5	13	TRBV14	-	-	CASSQFLRETQYF	TGTGCCAGCAGCCAATTCCTAAGGGAGACCCAGTACTTC
TRBJ2-5	12	TRBV2	-	many	CASMIGVETQYF	TGTGCCAGCATGATAGGAGTTGAGACCCAGTACTTC
TRBJ2-7	11	TRBV20-1	-	many	CSARSRLEQYF	TGCAGTGCTAGGTCCAGGTTGGAGCAGTACTTC
TRBJ2-3	18	TRBV11-2	TRBD2	few	CASSSYSGGKTSTDTQYF	TGTGCCAGCAGCTCATATAGCGGGGGGAAAACTAGCACAGATACGCAGTATTTT
TRBJ1-2	15	TRBV27	-	many	CASSFRGTVDYGYTF	TGTGCCAGCAGTTTTAGGGGGACGGTGGACTATGGCTACACCTTC
TRBJ2-3	16	TRBV4-3	-	few	CASSQERAEGRDTQYF	TGCGCCAGCAGCCAAGAGAGGGCGGAGGGGCGGGATACGCAGTATTTT
TRBJ2-7	11	TRBV5-6	-	few	CASSLTLEQYF	TGTGCCAGCAGCCTCACTCTCGAGCAGTACTTC
TRBJ1-5	13	TRBV27	-	-	CASSWGRDQPQHF	TGTGCCAGCAGTTGGGGCAGGGATCAGCCCCAGCATTTT
TRBJ1-2	16	TRBV12-3/TRBV12-4	-	many	CASSLVSRKSNYGYTF	TGTGCCAGCAGTTTAGTTTCGAGGAAGTCTAACTATGGCTACACCTTC
TRBJ2-7	15	TRBV7-9	-	few	CASSLAGAGPYEQYF	TGTGCCAGCAGCTTAGCAGGGGCCGGACCCTACGAGCAGTACTTC
TRBJ2-7	13	TRBV27	-	few	CASSYGSAYEQYF	TGTGCCAGCAGTTATGGTAGCGCCTACGAGCAGTACTTC
TRBJ2-7	14	TRBV4-1	TRBD1	many	CASSQAQGAYEQYF	TGCGCCAGCAGCCAAGCGCAGGGGGCCTACGAGCAGTACTTC
TRBJ2-7	15	TRBV11-2	TRBD1	few	CASSLGFDRGHEQYF	TGTGCCAGCAGCTTAGGCTTCGACAGGGGTCACGAGCAGTACTTC
TRBJ2-7	15	TRBV4-2	TRBD1	-	CASSPDRTFSYEQYF	TGTGCCAGCAGCCCGGACAGGACCTTCTCCTACGAGCAGTACTTC
TRBJ2-1	19	TRBV6-2/TRBV6-3	TRBD2	many	CASSTDYPILAEKDNEQFF	TGTGCCAGCAGTACCGACTACCCCATACTAGCGGAGAAGGACAATGAGCAGTTCTTC
TRBJ2-3	17	TRBV6-2/TRBV6-3	TRBD2	many	CASSYSVTSGSTDTQYF	TGTGCCAGCAGTTACTCAGTGACTAGCGGGAGTACAGATACGCAGTATTTT
TRBJ2-7	13	TRBV27	-	-	CASRLGQSYEQYF	TGTGCCAGCAGGCTCGGACAGTCCTACGAGCAGTACTTC
TRBJ2-7	13	TRBV6-2/TRBV6-3	-	-	CASSYESAYEQYF	TGTGCCAGCAGTTATGAGTCGGCCTACGAGCAGTACTTC
TRBJ1-1	14	TRBV5-1	TRBD1	few	CASSSDRVDTEAFF	TGCGCCAGCAGCTCGGACAGGGTAGACACTGAAGCTTTCTTT
TRBJ2-2	16	TRBV14	TRBD2	few	CASSLLSPGGTGELFF	TGTGCCAGCAGCCTCTTATCACCGGGAGGGACCGGGGAGCTGTTTTTT
TRBJ2-7	17	TRBV29-1	-	few	CSVEGPWGQGDSYEQYF	TGCAGCGTTGAAGGGCCATGGGGGCAGGGAGACTCCTACGAGCAGTACTTC
TRBJ1-6	14	TRBV5-1	-	few	CASSLAGRDSPLHF	TGCGCCAGCAGCTTGGCGGGGAGGGATTCACCCCTCCACTTT
TRBJ2-7	13	TRBV4-1	-	few	CASSLIQGNEQYF	TGCGCCAGCAGCCTTATACAGGGTAACGAGCAGTACTTC
TRBJ2-7	17	TRBV20-1	TRBD2	many	CSASTTRLAGTSYEQYF	TGCAGTGCTAGCACCACTAGACTAGCGGGTACCAGCTACGAGCAGTACTTC
TRBJ1-1	16	TRBV20-1	TRBD1	few	CSAKGVPGDRGNEAFF	TGCAGTGCCAAAGGGGTACCGGGGGACAGGGGCAATGAAGCTTTCTTT
TRBJ2-1	14	TRBV29-1	-	many	CSVEARTVNNEQFF	TGCAGCGTTGAAGCCCGGACAGTTAACAATGAGCAGTTCTTC
TRBJ1-2	13	TRBV29-1	-	-	CSVEEAREPGYTF	TGCAGCGTTGAAGAGGCCAGGGAGCCTGGCTACACCTTC
TRBJ2-1	20	TRBV5-1	TRBD2	-	CASSLNWTSGGRTSYNEQFF	TGCGCCAGCAGCCTAAATTGGACTAGCGGGGGGCGGACCTCCTACAATGAGCAGTTCTTC
TRBJ2-5	14	TRBV5-6	TRBD1	-	CASSVDRGLETQYF	TGTGCCAGCAGCGTGGACAGGGGGCTGGAGACCCAGTACTTC
TRBJ2-7	13	TRBV20-1	-	many	CSARDPLRYEQYF	TGCAGTGCTAGAGACCCTCTGAGGTACGAGCAGTACTTC
TRBJ2-3	14	TRBV12-3/TRBV12-4	-	many	CASSLSTNTDTQYF	TGTGCCAGCAGTTTATCTACCAATACAGATACGCAGTATTTT
TRBJ2-2	18	TRBV4-2	TRBD2	-	CASSQLWTSGTNTGELFF	TGTGCCAGCAGCCAACTATGGACTAGCGGCACGAACACCGGGGAGCTGTTTTTT
TRBJ1-4	12	TRBV12-3/TRBV12-4	-	many	CASSFWHEKLFF	TGTGCCAGCAGTTTTTGGCATGAAAAACTGTTTTTT
TRBJ2-1	11	TRBV29-1	TRBD2	few	CSSWGGNEQFF	TGCAGCTCTTGGGGAGGGAATGAGCAGTTCTTC
TRBJ2-7	13	TRBV30	TRBD1	-	CAWSGQGVDEQYF	TGTGCCTGGAGTGGACAGGGAGTTGACGAGCAGTACTTC
TRBJ2-5	14	TRBV27	TRBD1	-	CASSLRDRKETQYF	TGTGCCAGCAGTCTCCGGGACAGGAAAGAGACCCAGTACTTC
TRBJ2-1	14	TRBV5-1	-	once	CASSLVGAASAQFF	TGTGCCAGCAGCTTGGTGGGGGCGGCTAGCGCACAGTTCTTC
TRBJ2-7	16	TRBV4-3	TRBD2	many	CASSQDGLAGGYEQYF	TGCGCCAGCAGCCAAGACGGACTAGCGGGAGGCTACGAGCAGTACTTC
TRBJ2-5	14	TRBV7-9	-	-	CASSLDRAQETQYF	TGTGCCAGCAGCTTAGACAGGGCCCAAGAGACCCAGTACTTC
TRBJ2-7	14	TRBV5-6	TRBD2	many	CASSLKREGREQYF	TGTGCCAGCAGCTTAAAGCGGGAGGGCCGGGAGCAGTACTTC
TRBJ2-1	12	TRBV6-5	-	many	CASGSSYNEQFF	TGTGCCAGCGGCAGCTCCTACAATGAGCAGTTCTTC
TRBJ2-1	15	TRBV2	-	few	CASSESPEPYNEQFF	TGTGCCAGCAGTGAGAGCCCCGAACCCTACAATGAGCAGTTCTTC
TRBJ1-1	14	TRBV7-6	-	-	CASSAGVGDTEAFF	TGTGCCAGCAGCGCTGGAGTGGGGGACACTGAAGCTTTCTTT
TRBJ2-1	15	TRBV7-8	TRBD1	few	CASSSTGDGENEQFF	TGTGCCAGCAGCTCCACAGGGGATGGCGAAAATGAGCAGTTCTTC
TRBJ2-3	16	TRBV3-1	-	-	CASSPRPGLSTDTQYF	TGTGCCAGCAGCCCCCGCCCCGGACTTAGCACAGATACGCAGTATTTT
TRBJ1-5	15	TRBV4-1	-	many	CASSPTAGPGQPQHF	TGCGCCAGCAGCCCCACCGCGGGGCCGGGGCAGCCCCAGCATTTT
TRBJ2-3	14	TRBV10-2	-	many	CASSGRGATDTQYF	TGCGCCAGCAGCGGGCGAGGGGCCACAGATACGCAGTATTTT